Below, 3 T cell receptor beta chains from the same sample are listed, as sequenced in a study of T cell repertoires in Merkel cell carcinoma. TCRdb's table, derived via immunoSEQ multiplex PCR, lists solely in-frame clones and lacks some. The table lists fewer than 15,000 clones, around 74% of them singletons, with approximately 17% in the top ten. Sequenced: tumor tissue. These receptors came from an adult with Merkel cell carcinoma.

This clone was detected a few times. The CDR3 loop is CASSPTGDGNTIYF. In DNA, the CDR3 is TGCGCCAGCAGCCCCACCGGGGATGGAAACACCATATATTTT. The chain joins TRBV5-1 to TRBJ1-3; no clear D gene. The V end lost 4 bases, the J end lost 3 bases, and 11 bases lay between the germline ends. The CDR3 has 14 amino acids. CDR1 and CDR2 from the germline V gene are SGHRS and YFSETQ.

The chain couples TRBV29-1 to TRBJ2-7; TRBD2 is a possible D gene (6 bases). The V gene's germline CDR1 is SQVTM and CDR2 ANQGSEA. CDR3 length: 12 residues. V dropped 4 bases and J dropped 3 bases, with 10 bases sitting between them. In DNA, the CDR3 is TGCAGCGTTGCAATGGGAGGCTACGAGCAGTACTTC. Translated, it gives CSVAMGGYEQYF.

This chain joins TRBV7-2 and TRBJ2-1; 10 positions match TRBD1. Germline-derived CDR1 and CDR2 are SGHTA and FQGNSA. CDR3 length: 16 amino acids. With 4 bases clipped from V and 7 bases from J, the junction kept 10 bases outside the gene matches. The chain's CDR3 is CASSSGQGVGRNEQFF. The CDR3 coding sequence is TGTGCCAGCAGCTCAGGACAGGGGGTTGGGAGGAATGAGCAGTTCTTC.